This entry lists 8 T cell receptor beta chains sequenced from one sample in a study of glioma-infiltrating T cells after dendritic cell vaccination. The method was immunoSEQ multiplex PCR; TCRdb's version includes in-frame clones alone and lacks a portion of them. The sample consists of 55,000 to 70,000 clones, 80% to 85% of them appearing once. The specimen comprised blood, sampled before dendritic cell vaccination. Receptor source: a human donor with glioblastoma.

The chain links TRBV9 to TRBJ2-3; 14 bases are shared with TRBD2. Germline V gives CDR1 SGDLS, CDR2 YYNGEE. The J segment lost 6 bases and the V segment lost 2 bases, leaving 5 bases of the junction unmatched. This CDR3 contains 16 residues. CDR3 coding DNA: TGTGCCAGCAGCGTGACTAGCGGGGGGGCCGTGGATACGCAGTATTTT. It translates to CASSVTSGGAVDTQYF. The full variable domain, rest sourced from reference TRBV9 and TRBJ2-3, is DSGVTQTPKHLITATGQRVTLRCSPRSGDLSVYWYQQSLDQGLQFLIQYYNGEERAKGNILERFSAQQFPDLHSELNLSSLELGDSALYFCASSVTSGGAVDTQYFGPGTRLTVL.

This chain connects TRBV6-1 to TRBJ1-5, with D hard to call. The germline V gene encodes CDR1 MNHNS and CDR2 SASEGT. This CDR3 comprises 14 residues. V lost 7 bases to trimming and J lost 4 bases, with 14 bases between them. The CDR3 DNA reads as TGTGCCAGCACCGAGGGCAGGCCTAATCAGCCCCAGCATTTT. It yields the protein CASTEGRPNQPQHF.

The chain carries TRBV5-6 and TRBJ1-1; no clear D gene. Trimming pared 4 bases from V and 1 base from J, leaving 11 bases between. The CDR3 runs 14 residues. Germline CDR1 reads SGHDT; CDR2 reads YYEEEE. CDR3 sequence reads: CASSPVGRNTEAFF. The CDR3 DNA follows: TGTGCCAGCAGCCCGGTGGGGAGGAACACTGAAGCTTTCTTT.

The V and J genes are TRBV2 and TRBJ2-5; 12 nucleotides line up with TRBD2. Germline V gene lookup returns CDR1 SNHLY and CDR2 FYNNEI. The CDR3 runs 17 residues. Germline trimming cut 2 bases from V and 4 bases from J; bases unmatched to any gene: 8. CDR3 nucleotide sequence: TGTGCCAGCAGTGAATTGGGGTCTAGCGGGGGGGGAGAGACCCAGTACTTC. It codes for CASSELGSSGGGETQYF.

The chain carries TRBV30 and TRBJ1-2, with D perhaps TRBD1 (6 bases). This CDR3 is 14 amino acids long. The germline gives CDR1 GTSNPN, CDR2 SVGIG (reference sequence). The V and J ends lost 2 bases and 7 bases respectively, with 17 bases between them. CDR3 in DNA: TGTGCCTGGAGTTCTGACAGGCAAGAGGGTGGCTACACCTTC. Its protein product is CAWSSDRQEGGYTF.

The chain uses TRBV2 and TRBJ2-7, with D unresolved. The CDR3 spans 13 residues. V gave up 6 bases and J gave up 4 bases, with 13 bases separating them. Germline lookup yields CDR1 SNHLY and CDR2 FYNNEI. The CDR3 is CASSANSKYEQYF. In DNA form, the CDR3 reads TGTGCCAGCAGCGCGAACAGCAAGTACGAGCAGTACTTC.

The V and J genes are TRBV29-1 and TRBJ1-1; possible D gene TRBD1, 6 bases. V was cut by 4 bases and J by 2 bases, with 17 bases left in between. Germline lookup yields CDR1 SQVTM and CDR2 ANQGSEA. This CDR3 spans 15 amino acids. The CDR3 spells CSVAGAGVANTEAFF. The CDR3 nucleotides are TGCAGCGTTGCCGGGGCAGGGGTTGCCAACACTGAAGCTTTCTTT.

V usage is TRBV7-9 and J usage is TRBJ2-7; TRBD2 matches 8 bases. The CDR3 contains 13 residues. Germline V CDR1 and CDR2: SEHNR, FQNEAQ (reference sequence). With 5 bases clipped from V and 7 bases from J, the junction kept 7 bases outside the gene matches. The CDR3 protein is CASSLGLAREQYF. CDR3 nucleotide sequence: TGTGCCAGCAGCCTTGGACTAGCTCGGGAGCAGTACTTC.